This T cell receptor beta chain was documented in a study of CD8 T cells in ankylosing spondylitis. Notes on this clonotype: What it binds is not known.

Trimming left V 0 bases short and J 2 bases short, with 8 bases between. Germline assignment: CDR1 LNHNV and CDR2 YYDKDF (reference sequence). The CDR3 sequence is 15 residues long. Via MiXCR, TCRdb re-called the 5' RACE reads, giving one row per CDR3 protein. The profile shows under 950,000 distinct CDR3 sequences, under 20% of them singletons. Study-wide results and limits: It was reported that disease-linked clones were significantly enriched in matched ankylosing spondylitis synovial fluid. For ankylosing spondylitis blood, a TCR beta motif of about eight highly homologous variants appeared characteristic.

This sequence joins TRBV15 and TRBJ2-1; D not resolved. Sequencing was done on a sample of blood, either unsorted or a sorted T cell fraction (not recorded which). This TCR was recovered from a male donor with ankylosing spondylitis. CDR3 bases: TGTGCCACCAGCAGAGATTCGGGTGCCTACAATGAGCAGTTCTTC. Residues: CATSRDSGAYNEQFF.